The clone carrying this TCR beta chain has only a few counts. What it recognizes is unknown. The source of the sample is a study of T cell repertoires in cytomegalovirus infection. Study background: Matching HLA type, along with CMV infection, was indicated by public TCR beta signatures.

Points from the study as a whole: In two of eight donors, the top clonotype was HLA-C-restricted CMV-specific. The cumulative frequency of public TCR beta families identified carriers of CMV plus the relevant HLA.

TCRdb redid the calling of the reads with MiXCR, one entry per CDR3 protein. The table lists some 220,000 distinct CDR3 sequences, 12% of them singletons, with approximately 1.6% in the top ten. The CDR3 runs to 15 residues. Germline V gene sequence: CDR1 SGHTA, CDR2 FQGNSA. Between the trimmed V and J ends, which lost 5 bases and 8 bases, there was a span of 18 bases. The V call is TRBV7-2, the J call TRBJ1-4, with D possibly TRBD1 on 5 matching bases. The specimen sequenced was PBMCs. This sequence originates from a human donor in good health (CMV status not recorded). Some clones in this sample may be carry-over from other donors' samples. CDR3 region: CASSRAPGPEEKLFF. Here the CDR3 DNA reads TGTGCCAGCAGCCGAGCGCCAGGGCCGGAAGAAAAACTGTTTTTT.